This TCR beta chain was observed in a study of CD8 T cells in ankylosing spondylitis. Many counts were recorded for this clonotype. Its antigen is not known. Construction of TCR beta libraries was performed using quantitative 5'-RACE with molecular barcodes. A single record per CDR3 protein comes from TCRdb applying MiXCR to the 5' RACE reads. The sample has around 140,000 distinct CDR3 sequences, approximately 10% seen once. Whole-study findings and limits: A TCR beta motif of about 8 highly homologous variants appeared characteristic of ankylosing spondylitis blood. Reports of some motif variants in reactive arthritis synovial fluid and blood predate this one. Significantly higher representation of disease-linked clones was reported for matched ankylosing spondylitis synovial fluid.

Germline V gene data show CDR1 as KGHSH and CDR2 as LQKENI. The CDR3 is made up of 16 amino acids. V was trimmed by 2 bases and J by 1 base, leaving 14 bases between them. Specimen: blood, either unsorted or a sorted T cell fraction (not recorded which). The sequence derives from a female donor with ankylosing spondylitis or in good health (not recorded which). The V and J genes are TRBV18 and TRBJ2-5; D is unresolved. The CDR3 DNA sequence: TGTGCCAGCTCACCAAATGAGCGACGGTTCCAAGAGACCCAGTACTTC. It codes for CASSPNERRFQETQYF.